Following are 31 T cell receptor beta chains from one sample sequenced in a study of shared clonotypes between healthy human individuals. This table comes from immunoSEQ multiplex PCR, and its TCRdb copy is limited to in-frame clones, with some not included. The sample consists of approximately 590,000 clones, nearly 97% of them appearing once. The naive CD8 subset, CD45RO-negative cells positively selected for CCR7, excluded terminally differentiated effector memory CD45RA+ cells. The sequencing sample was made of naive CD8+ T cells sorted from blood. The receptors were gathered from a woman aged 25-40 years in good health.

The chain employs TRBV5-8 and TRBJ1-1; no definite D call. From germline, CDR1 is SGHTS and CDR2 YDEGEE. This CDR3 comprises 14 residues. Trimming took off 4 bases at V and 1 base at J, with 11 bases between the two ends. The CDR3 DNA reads TGTGCCAGCAGCCCGGACGGTTGGAACACTGAAGCTTTCTTT. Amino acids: CASSPDGWNTEAFF. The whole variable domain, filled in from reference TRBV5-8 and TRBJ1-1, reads EAGVTQSPTHLIKTRGQQATLRCSPISGHTSVYWYQQALGLGLQFLLWYDEGEERNRGNFPPRFSGRQFPNYSSELNVNALELEDSALYLCASSPDGWNTEAFFGQGTRLTVV.

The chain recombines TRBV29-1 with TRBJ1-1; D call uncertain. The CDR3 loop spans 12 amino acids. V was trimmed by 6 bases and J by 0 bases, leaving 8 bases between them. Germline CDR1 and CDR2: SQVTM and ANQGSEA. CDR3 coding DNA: TGCAGCGTATCGTTGATGAACACTGAAGCTTTCTTT. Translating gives CSVSLMNTEAFF. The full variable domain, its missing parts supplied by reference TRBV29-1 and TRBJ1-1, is SAVISQKPSRDICQRGTSLTIQCQVDSQVTMMFWYRQQPGQSLTLIATANQGSEATYESGFVIDKFPISRPNLTFSTLTVSNMSPEDSSIYLCSVSLMNTEAFFGQGTRLTVV.

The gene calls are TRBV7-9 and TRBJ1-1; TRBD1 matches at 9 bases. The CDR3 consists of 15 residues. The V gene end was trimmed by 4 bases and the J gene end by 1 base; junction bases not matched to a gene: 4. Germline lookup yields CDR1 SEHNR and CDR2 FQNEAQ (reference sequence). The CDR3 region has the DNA TGTGCCAGCAGCTGGGACAGGGAGGGGAACACTGAAGCTTTCTTT. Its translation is CASSWDREGNTEAFF. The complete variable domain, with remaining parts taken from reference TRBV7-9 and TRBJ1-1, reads DTGVSQNPRHKITKRGQNVTFRCDPISEHNRLYWYRQTLGQGPEFLTYFQNEAQLEKSRLLSDRFSAERPKGSFSTLEIQRTEQGDSAMYLCASSWDREGNTEAFFGQGTRLTVV.

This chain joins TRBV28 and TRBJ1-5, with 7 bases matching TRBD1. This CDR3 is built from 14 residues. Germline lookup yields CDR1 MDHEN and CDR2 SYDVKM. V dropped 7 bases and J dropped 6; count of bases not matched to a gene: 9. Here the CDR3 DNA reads TGTGCCAGCAAACCGACAGGGATGGGTCAGCCCCAGCATTTT. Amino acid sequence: CASKPTGMGQPQHF. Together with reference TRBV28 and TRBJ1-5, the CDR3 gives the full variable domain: DVKVTQSSRYLVKRTGEKVFLECVQDMDHENMFWYRQDPGLGLRLIYFSYDVKMKEKGDIPEGYSVSREKKERFSLILESASTNQTSMYLCASKPTGMGQPQHFGDGTRLSIL.

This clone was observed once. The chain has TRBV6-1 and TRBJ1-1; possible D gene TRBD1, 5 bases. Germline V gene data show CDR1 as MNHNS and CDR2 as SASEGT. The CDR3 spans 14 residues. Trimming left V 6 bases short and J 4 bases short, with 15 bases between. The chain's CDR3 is CASRLNRWGTEAFF. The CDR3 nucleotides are TGTGCCAGCAGATTGAACAGGTGGGGCACTGAAGCTTTCTTT.

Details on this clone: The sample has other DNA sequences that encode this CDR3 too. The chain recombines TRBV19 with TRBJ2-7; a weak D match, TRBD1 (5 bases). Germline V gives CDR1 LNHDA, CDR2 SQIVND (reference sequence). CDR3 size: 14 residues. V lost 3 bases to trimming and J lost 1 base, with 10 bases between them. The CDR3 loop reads CASSIGTGSYEQYF. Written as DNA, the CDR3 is TGTGCCAGTAGTATTGGAACAGGATCCTACGAGCAGTACTTC.

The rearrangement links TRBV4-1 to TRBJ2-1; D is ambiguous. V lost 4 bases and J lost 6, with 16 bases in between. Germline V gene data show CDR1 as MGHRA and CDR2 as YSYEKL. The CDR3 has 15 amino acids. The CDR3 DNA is TGCGCCAGCAGCCCCGACCGCCGTACATCCAATGAGCAGTTCTTC. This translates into CASSPDRRTSNEQFF.

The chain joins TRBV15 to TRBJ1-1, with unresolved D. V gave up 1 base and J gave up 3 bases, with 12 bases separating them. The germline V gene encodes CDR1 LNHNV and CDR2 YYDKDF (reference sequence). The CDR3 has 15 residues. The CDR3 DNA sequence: TGTGCCACCAGCAGAGTGGCCAGGTGGGACACTGAAGCTTTCTTT. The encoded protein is CATSRVARWDTEAFF.

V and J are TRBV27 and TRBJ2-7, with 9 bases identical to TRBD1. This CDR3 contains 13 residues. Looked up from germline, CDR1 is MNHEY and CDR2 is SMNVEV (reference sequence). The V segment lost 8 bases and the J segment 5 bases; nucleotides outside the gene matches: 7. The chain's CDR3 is CASAGTGYDEQYF. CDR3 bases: TGTGCCAGCGCCGGGACAGGGTATGACGAGCAGTACTTC.

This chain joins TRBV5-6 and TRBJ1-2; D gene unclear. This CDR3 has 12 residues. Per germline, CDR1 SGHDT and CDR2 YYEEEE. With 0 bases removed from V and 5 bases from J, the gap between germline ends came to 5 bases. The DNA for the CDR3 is TGTGCCAGCAGCTTGGATAGGTATGGCTACACCTTC. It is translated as CASSLDRYGYTF.

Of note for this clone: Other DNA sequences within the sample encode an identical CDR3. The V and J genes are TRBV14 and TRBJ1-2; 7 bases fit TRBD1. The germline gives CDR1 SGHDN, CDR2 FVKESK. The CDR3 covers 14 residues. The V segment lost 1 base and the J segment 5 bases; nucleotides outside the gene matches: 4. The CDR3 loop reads CASSQGQGGYGYTF. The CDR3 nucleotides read TGTGCCAGCAGCCAAGGGCAGGGGGGATATGGCTACACCTTC.

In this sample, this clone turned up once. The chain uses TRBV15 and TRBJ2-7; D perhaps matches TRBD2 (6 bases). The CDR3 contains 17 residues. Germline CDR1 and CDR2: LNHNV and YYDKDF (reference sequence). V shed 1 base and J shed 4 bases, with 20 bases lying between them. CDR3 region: CATSRVLPGAVNYEQYF. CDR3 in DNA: TGTGCCACCAGCAGAGTTCTCCCGGGAGCGGTCAATTACGAGCAGTACTTC.

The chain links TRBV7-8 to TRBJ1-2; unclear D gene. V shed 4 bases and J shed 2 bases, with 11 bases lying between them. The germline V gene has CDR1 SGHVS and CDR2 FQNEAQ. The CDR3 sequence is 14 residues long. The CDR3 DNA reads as TGTGCCAGCAGCTCCCAGCGACCAAACTATGGCTACACCTTC. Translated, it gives CASSSQRPNYGYTF.

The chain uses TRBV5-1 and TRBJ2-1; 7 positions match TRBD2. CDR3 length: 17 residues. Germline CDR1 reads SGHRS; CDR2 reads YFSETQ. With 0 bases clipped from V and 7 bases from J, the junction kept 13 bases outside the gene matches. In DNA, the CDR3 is TGCGCCAGCAGCTTGGCCCTGCGGGAGACCCTACGGAATGAGCAGTTCTTC. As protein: CASSLALRETLRNEQFF.

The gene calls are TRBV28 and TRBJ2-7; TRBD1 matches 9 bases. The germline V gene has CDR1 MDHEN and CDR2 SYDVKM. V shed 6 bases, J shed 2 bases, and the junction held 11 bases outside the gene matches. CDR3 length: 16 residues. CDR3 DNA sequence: TGTGCCAGCAGACCTAACTCTGACAGGGGGACCTACGAGCAGTACTTC. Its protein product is CASRPNSDRGTYEQYF.

CDR3 in amino acids: CSVAVNEQFF. CDR3 coding DNA: TGCAGCGTTGCAGTGAATGAGCAGTTCTTC. This chain joins TRBV29-1 and TRBJ2-1, with D unclear. The V gene's germline CDR1 is SQVTM and CDR2 ANQGSEA. Trimming shortened V by 4 bases and J by 7 bases, and 5 bases separated the two germline ends. The CDR3 runs 10 residues.

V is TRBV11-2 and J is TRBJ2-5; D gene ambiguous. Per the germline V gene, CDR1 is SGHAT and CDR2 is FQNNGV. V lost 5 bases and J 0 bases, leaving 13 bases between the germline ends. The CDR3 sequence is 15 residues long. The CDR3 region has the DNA TGTGCCAGCAGCCTAGGTGGATCGTACCAAGAGACCCAGTACTTC. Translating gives CASSLGGSYQETQYF.

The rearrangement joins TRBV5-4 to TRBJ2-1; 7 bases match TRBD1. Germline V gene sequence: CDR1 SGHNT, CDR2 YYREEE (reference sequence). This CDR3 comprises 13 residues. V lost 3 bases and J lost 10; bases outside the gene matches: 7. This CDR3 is CASSYDRASEQFF. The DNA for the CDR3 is TGTGCCAGCAGCTACGACAGGGCGAGCGAGCAGTTCTTC.

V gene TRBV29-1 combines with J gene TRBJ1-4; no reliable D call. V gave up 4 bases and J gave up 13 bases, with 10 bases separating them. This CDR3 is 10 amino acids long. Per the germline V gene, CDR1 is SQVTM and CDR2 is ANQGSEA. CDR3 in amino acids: CSVGFNGLFF. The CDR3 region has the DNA TGCAGCGTTGGCTTCAATGGACTGTTTTTT.

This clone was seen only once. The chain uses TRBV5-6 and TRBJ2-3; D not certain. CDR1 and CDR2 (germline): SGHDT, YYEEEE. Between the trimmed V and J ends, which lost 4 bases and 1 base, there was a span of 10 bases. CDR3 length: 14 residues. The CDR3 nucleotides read TGTGCCAGCAGCGTAATAGCTCGCACAGATACGCAGTATTTT. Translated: CASSVIARTDTQYF.

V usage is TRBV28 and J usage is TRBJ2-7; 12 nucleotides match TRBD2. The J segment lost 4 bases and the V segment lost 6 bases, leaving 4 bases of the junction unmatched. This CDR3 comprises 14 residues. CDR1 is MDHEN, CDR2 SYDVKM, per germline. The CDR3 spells CASRLGLAGYEQYF. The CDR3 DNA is TGTGCCAGCAGACTAGGACTAGCGGGGTACGAGCAGTACTTC.

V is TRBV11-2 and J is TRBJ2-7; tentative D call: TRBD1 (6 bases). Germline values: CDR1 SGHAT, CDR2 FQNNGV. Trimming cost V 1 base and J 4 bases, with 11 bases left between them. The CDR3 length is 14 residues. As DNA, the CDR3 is TGTGCCAGCAGCTTAGGAGCGGACAGTTACGAGCAGTACTTC. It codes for CASSLGADSYEQYF.

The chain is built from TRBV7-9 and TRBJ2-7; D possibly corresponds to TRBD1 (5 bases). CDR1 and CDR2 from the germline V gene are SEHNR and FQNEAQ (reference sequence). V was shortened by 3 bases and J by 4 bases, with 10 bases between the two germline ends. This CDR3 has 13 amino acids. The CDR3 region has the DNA TGTGCCAGCAGCTTCCAGGGTAATTACGAGCAGTACTTC. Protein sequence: CASSFQGNYEQYF.

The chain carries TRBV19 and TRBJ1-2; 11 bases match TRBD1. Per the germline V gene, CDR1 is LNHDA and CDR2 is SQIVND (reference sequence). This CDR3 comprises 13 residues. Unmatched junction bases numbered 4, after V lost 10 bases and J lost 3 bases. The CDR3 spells CATLDRGHYGYTF. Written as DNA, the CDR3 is TGTGCCACCTTGGACAGGGGGCACTATGGCTACACCTTC. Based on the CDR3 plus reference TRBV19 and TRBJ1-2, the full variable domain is DGGITQSPKYLFRKEGQNVTLSCEQNLNHDAMYWYRQDPGQGLRLIYYSQIVNDFQKGDIAEGYSVSREKKESFPLTVTSAQKNPTAFYLCATLDRGHYGYTFGSGTRLTVV.

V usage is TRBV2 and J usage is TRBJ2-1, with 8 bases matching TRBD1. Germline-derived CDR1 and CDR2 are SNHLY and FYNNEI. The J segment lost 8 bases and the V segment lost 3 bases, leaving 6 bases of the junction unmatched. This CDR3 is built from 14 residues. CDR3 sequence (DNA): TGTGCCAGCAGTGAGAGGACAGGGTGGGATGAGCAGTTCTTC. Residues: CASSERTGWDEQFF. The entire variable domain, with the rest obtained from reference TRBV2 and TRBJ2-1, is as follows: EPEVTQTPSHQVTQMGQEVILRCVPISNHLYFYWYRQILGQKVEFLVSFYNNEISEKSEIFDDQFSVERPDGSNFTLKIRSTKLEDSAMYFCASSERTGWDEQFFGPGTRLTVL.

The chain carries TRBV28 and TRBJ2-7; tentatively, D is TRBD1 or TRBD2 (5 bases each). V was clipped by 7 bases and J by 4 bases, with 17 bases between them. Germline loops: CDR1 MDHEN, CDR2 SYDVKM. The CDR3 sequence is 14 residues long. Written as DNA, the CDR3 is TGTGCCAGCACCAAACCTGGGGGTTTATACGAGCAGTACTTC. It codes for CASTKPGGLYEQYF. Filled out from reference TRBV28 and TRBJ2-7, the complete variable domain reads DVKVTQSSRYLVKRTGEKVFLECVQDMDHENMFWYRQDPGLGLRLIYFSYDVKMKEKGDIPEGYSVSREKKERFSLILESASTNQTSMYLCASTKPGGLYEQYFGPGTRLTVT.

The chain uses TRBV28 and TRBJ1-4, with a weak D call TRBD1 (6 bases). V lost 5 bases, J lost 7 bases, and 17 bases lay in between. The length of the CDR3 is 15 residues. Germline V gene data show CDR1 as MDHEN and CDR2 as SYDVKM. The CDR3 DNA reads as TGTGCCAGCAGTCCCCTCGGGGGCGTGGGTGAAAAACTGTTTTTT. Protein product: CASSPLGGVGEKLFF.

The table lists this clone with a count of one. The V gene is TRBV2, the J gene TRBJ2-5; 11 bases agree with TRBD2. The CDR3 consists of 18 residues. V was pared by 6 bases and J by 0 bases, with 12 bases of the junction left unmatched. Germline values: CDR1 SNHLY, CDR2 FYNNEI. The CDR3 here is CASRYGTSGSMNQETQYF. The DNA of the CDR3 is TGTGCCAGCAGATATGGGACTAGCGGCAGTATGAACCAAGAGACCCAGTACTTC.

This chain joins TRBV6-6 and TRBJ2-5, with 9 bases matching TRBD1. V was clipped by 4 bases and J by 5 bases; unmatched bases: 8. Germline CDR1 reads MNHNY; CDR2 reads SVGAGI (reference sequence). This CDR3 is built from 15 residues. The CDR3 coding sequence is TGTGCCAGCAGTTCAGAGGGACAGGGTGGGGAGACCCAGTACTTC. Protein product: CASSSEGQGGETQYF.

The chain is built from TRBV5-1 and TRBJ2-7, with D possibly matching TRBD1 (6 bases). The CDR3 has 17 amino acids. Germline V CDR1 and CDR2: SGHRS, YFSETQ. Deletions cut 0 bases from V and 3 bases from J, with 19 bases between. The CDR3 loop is CASSLDLLKGRGYEQYF. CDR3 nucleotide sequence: TGCGCCAGCAGCTTGGATTTATTGAAAGGCAGGGGCTACGAGCAGTACTTC.

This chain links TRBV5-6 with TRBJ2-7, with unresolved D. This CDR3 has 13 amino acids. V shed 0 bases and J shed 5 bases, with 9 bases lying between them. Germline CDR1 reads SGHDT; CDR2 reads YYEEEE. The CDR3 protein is CASSLVEADEQYF. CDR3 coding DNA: TGTGCCAGCAGCTTGGTCGAGGCCGACGAGCAGTACTTC.